The present entry profiles one T cell receptor (beta chain) with its context. The antigen is undetermined. The authors reverse transcribed all of the isolated RNA, so sequencing captured expressed TCRB transcripts. The data were produced by immunoSEQ multiplex PCR, yet TCRdb's version contains in-frame clones alone and is incomplete. The sample holds around 330,000 clones; approximately 11% are singletons and the top ten take 0.015%. Staining for CD45RO/CCR7/CD25/CD127/CD95/CD27 allowed sorting of CD4+ naive, central memory, regulatory and stem cell-like memory cells. The sample comes from a study of beta chain features in type 1 diabetes. Overall study findings and caveats: In type 1 diabetes patients, VDJ junctions had fewer insertions; deletions at these junctions were more frequent. Sequencing of cDNA might inflate the share of cells that strongly express TCR. Shorter TCRB CDR3s, moderately but significantly so, marked every one of the four CD4+ subsets in Type 1 diabetes patients.

The source is a woman aged 30 to 39 in good health. Material for sequencing was naive CD4+ T cells from blood.

CDR3 region: CASSPLTSGRSGNEQFF. Here the CDR3 DNA reads TGTGCCAGCAGTCCCCTGACTAGCGGGAGGTCGGGGAATGAGCAGTTCTTC. The chain carries TRBV27 and TRBJ2-1, with 13 bases aligning to TRBD2. Germline CDR1 and CDR2: MNHEY and SMNVEV (reference sequence). This CDR3 region has 17 residues. V trimming: 5 bases; J trimming: 7 bases; junction bases outside the gene matches: 11.